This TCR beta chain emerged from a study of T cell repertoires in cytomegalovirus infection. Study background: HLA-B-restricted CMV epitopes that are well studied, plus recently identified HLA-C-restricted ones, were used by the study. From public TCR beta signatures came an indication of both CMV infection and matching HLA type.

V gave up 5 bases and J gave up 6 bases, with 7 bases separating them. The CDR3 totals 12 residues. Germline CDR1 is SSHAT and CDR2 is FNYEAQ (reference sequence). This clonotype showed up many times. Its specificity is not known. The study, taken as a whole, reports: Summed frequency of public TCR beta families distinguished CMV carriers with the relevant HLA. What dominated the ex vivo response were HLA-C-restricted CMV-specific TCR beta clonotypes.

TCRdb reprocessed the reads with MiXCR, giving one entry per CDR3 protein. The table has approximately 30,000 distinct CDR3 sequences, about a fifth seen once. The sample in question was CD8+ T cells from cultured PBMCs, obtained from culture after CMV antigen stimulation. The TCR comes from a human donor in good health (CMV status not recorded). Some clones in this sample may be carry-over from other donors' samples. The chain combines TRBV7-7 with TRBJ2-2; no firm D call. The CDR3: CASSPPSGELFF. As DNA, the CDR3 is TGTGCCAGCAGCCCGCCCTCCGGGGAGCTGTTTTTT.